This T cell receptor (beta chain) was sequenced for a study of identical twins. Study conclusions and caveats: The authors drew conclusions from cross-sectional statistical analysis rather than following the same donors. For monozygotic twins, models underestimated out-of-frame TCR alpha sharing.

On this clonotype itself: Antigen: not known.

TCRdb re-called the 5' RACE reads through MiXCR, storing one row per CDR3 protein. The table lists 200,000 to 250,000 distinct CDR3 sequences, over 5% of them singletons. Germline V lookup: CDR1 SQVTM, CDR2 ANQGSEA. This CDR3 spans 11 amino acids. Trimming shortened V by 0 bases and J by 6 bases, and 3 bases separated the two germline ends. This same sample was also part of a study on T cells expressing NK-cell markers. As that study records: With respect to HCMV, most of the eight sequenced donors were seropositive, and one was seronegative. The leading position in the CD3+CD56-NKG2C+ fraction of several donors also went to these clonotypes.

The sequence came from a woman younger than 30 in good health. The chain joins TRBV29-1 to TRBJ2-1; D is undetermined. Sequencing input: CD8+ T cells sorted from blood. CDR3 bases: TGCAGCGTTGAAGATGCCAATGAGCAGTTCTTC. It is translated as CSVEDANEQFF.